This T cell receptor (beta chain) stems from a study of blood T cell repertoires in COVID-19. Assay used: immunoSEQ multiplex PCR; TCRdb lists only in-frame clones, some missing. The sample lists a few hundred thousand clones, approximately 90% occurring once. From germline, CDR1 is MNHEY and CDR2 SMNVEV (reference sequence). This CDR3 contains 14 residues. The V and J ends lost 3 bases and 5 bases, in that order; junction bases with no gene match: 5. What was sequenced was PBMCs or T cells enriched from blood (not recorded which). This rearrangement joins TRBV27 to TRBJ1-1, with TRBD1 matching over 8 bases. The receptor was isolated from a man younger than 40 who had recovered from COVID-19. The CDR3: CASSFQGAGTEAFF. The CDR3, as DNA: TGTGCCAGCAGTTTTCAGGGGGCGGGGACTGAAGCTTTCTTT.